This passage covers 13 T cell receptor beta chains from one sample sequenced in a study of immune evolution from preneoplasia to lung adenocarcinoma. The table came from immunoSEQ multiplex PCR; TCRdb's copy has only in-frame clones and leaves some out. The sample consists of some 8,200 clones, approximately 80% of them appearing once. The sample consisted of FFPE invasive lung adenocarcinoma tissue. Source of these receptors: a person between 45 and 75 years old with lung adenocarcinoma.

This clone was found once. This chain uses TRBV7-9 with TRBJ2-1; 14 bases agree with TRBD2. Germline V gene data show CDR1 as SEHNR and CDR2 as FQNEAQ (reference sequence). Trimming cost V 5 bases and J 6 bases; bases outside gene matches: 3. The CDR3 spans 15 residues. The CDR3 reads CASSRGTSGGNEQFF. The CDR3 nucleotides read TGTGCCAGCAGCAGAGGGACTAGCGGGGGCAATGAGCAGTTCTTC.

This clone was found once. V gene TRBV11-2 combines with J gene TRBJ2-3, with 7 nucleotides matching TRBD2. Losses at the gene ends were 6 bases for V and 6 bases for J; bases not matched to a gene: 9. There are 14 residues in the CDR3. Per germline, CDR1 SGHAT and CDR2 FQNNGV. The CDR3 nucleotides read TGTGCCAGCAGTTACACACGGGGAGGGGATACGCAGTATTTT. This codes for CASSYTRGGDTQYF.

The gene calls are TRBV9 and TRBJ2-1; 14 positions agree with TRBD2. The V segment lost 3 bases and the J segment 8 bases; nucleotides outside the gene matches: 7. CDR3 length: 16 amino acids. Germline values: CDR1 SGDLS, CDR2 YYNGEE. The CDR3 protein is CASSETGLAGEHEQFF. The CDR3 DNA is TGTGCCAGCAGCGAGACGGGACTAGCGGGAGAACATGAGCAGTTCTTC.

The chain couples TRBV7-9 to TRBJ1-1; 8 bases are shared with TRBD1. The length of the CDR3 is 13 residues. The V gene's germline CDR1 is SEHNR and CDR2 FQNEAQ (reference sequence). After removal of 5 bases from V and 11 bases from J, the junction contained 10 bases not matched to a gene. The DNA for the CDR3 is TGTGCCAGCAGCACCGGTCAGGGGGCGGAGGCTTTCTTT. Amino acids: CASSTGQGAEAFF.

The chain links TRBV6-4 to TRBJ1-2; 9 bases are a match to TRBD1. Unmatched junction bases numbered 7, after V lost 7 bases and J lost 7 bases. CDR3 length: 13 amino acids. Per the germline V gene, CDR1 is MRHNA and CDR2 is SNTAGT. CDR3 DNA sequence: TGTGCCAGCATGGACGGGACAGGGAGTGGCTACACCTTC. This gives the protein CASMDGTGSGYTF.

CDR3 nucleotides: TGTGCCAGCAGTGGGTTAGGACGGGGAACCTACGAGCAGTACTTC. Its translation: CASSGLGRGTYEQYF. The chain uses TRBV6-1 and TRBJ2-7; tentatively, D is TRBD2 (5 bases). Looked up from germline, CDR1 is MNHNS and CDR2 is SASEGT. V was cut by 4 bases and J by 2 bases, with 15 bases left in between. The CDR3 is 15 residues long.

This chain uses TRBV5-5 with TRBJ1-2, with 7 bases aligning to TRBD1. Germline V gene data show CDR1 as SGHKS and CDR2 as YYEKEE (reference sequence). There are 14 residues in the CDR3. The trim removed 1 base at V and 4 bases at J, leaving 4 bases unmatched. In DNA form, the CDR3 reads TGTGCCAGCAGCTTGAGGTCAGGGGGCTATGGCTACACCTTC. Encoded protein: CASSLRSGGYGYTF.

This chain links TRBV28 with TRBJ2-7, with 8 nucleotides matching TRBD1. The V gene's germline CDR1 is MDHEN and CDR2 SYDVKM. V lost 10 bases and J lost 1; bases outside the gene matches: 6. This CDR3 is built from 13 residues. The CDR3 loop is CATRTGFSYEQYF. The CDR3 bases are TGTGCCACCCGGACAGGGTTTTCCTACGAGCAGTACTTC.

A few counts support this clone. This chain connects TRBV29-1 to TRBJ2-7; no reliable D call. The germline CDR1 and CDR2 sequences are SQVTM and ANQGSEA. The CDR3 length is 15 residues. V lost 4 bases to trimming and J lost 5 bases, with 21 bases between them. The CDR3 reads CSVGLRLAAAHEQYF. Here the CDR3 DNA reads TGCAGCGTTGGTTTACGGTTGGCAGCTGCCCACGAGCAGTACTTC.

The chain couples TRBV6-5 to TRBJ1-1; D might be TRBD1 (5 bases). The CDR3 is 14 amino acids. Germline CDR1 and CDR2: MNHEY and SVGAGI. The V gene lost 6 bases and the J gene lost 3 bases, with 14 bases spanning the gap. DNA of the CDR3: TGTGCCAGCAGAATCGGGACGGACTACACTGAAGCTTTCTTT. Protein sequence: CASRIGTDYTEAFF.

CDR3 DNA: TGTGCCAGCAGCGTAGGAATGGGCACTGAAGCTTTCTTT. This codes for CASSVGMGTEAFF. The chain joins TRBV9 to TRBJ1-1, with D unclear. The CDR3 has 13 amino acids. Between the trimmed V and J ends, which lost 0 bases and 4 bases, there was a span of 7 bases. The germline V gene has CDR1 SGDLS and CDR2 YYNGEE. The whole variable domain, remainder taken from reference TRBV9 and TRBJ1-1, is DSGVTQTPKHLITATGQRVTLRCSPRSGDLSVYWYQQSLDQGLQFLIQYYNGEERAKGNILERFSAQQFPDLHSELNLSSLELGDSALYFCASSVGMGTEAFFGQGTRLTVV.

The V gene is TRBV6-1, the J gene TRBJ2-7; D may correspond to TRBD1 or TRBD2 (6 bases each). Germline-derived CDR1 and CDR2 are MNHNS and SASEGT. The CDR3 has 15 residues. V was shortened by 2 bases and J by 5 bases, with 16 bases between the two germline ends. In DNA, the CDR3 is TGTGCCAGCAGTGAAAATACAGGGTGGGGGGACGAGCAGTACTTC. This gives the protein CASSENTGWGDEQYF.

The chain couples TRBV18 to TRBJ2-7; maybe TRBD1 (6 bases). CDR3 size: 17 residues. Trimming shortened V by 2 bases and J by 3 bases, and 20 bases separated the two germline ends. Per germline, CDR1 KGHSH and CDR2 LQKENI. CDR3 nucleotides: TGTGCCAGCTCACCATACACGGTGGCAGGGGAATACTACGAGCAGTACTTC. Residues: CASSPYTVAGEYYEQYF.